The rows below give T cell receptor beta chains drawn from one sample of a study of blood T cell repertoires in COVID-19. Method: immunoSEQ multiplex PCR; TCRdb's copy keeps in-frame clones and lacks some. The sample comprises approximately 450,000 clones, around 87% of which are singletons, and about 1.1% rests with the top ten. The sequencing sample was made of PBMCs or T cells enriched from blood (not recorded which). The receptors originated from a man aged 25 to 40 who had recovered from COVID-19. CDR3s include the opening cysteine and the closing phenylalanine or tryptophan. D genes are given only for firm matches. Size tells how often a clone was seen (once, few, many) or the class of an expanded clone, and some rows leave it out.

TRBV5-1	many	TRBD1	TRBJ2-5	CASSLGGTGGETQYF	TGCGCCAGCAGCTTGGGTGGGACAGGAGGAGAGACCCAGTACTTC
TRBV5-1	.	.	TRBJ1-2	CASSLRRGANYGYTF	TGCGCCAGCAGCTTACGACGGGGAGCTAACTATGGCTACACCTTC
TRBV29-1	.	TRBD2	TRBJ2-1	CSVRGLAAQLNYNEQFF	TGCAGCGTGCGGGGACTAGCGGCCCAGCTTAACTACAATGAGCAGTTCTTC
TRBV2	.	.	TRBJ1-1	CASKVTGLNTEAFF	TGTGCCAGCAAGGTTACAGGCTTGAACACTGAAGCTTTCTTT
TRBV6-5	.	.	TRBJ2-4	CAHSPGRLKNIQYF	TGTGCCCATTCCCCAGGTCGCCTCAAAAACATTCAGTACTTC
TRBV19	.	TRBD2	TRBJ2-1	CAVGSVAGDNEQFF	TGTGCCGTTGGGAGCGTTGCGGGGGACAATGAGCAGTTCTTC
TRBV5-4	.	.	TRBJ2-1	CASSLVPGEQFF	TGTGCCAGCAGCTTGGTTCCGGGTGAGCAGTTCTTC
TRBV28	few	.	TRBJ1-5	CASSFWQGNQPQHF	TGTGCCAGCAGTTTTTGGCAGGGTAATCAGCCCCAGCATTTT
TRBV11-2	.	TRBD1	TRBJ2-5	CASGTGDRETQYF	TGTGCCAGCGGAACAGGGGATCGGGAGACCCAGTACTTC
TRBV19	few	.	TRBJ2-1	CASSPLVGAFDEQFF	TGTGCCAGTAGTCCCCTGGTTGGGGCCTTCGATGAGCAGTTCTTC
TRBV28	.	.	TRBJ1-1	CASSLWGGEAFF	TGTGCCAGCAGTTTATGGGGAGGTGAAGCTTTCTTT
TRBV18	.	.	TRBJ1-5	CASSRDLTKPQHF	TGTGCCAGCTCACGGGACTTAACCAAGCCCCAGCATTTT
TRBV29-1	.	TRBD1	TRBJ2-7	CSAGQGPGIYEQYF	TGCAGCGCGGGACAGGGCCCGGGAATCTACGAGCAGTACTTC
TRBV7-6	many	.	TRBJ2-7	CASSPSDGDSYEQYF	TGTGCCAGCAGCCCTTCGGACGGGGACTCCTACGAGCAGTACTTC